Following are 24 T cell receptor beta chains from one sample sequenced in a study of blood T cell repertoires in COVID-19. The data were produced by immunoSEQ multiplex PCR, yet TCRdb's version contains in-frame clones alone and is incomplete. This sample has around 250,000 clones, with around nine tenths found just once. The sample comprised peripheral blood. The source of these receptors is a woman in her 70s with active or convalescent COVID-19.

The rearrangement joins TRBV15 to TRBJ2-5, with 10 bases aligning to TRBD2. CDR3 length equals 16 residues. The trim removed 3 bases at V and 3 bases at J, leaving 7 bases unmatched. Germline V gene lookup returns CDR1 LNHNV and CDR2 YYDKDF (reference sequence). CDR3 sequence: CATSSLGTSAKETQYF. CDR3 DNA: TGTGCCACCAGCAGCCTAGGGACTAGCGCCAAAGAGACCCAGTACTTC.

Here the CDR3 reads CASSPSGVGNQPQHF. Here the CDR3 DNA reads TGTGCCAGTAGCCCCAGCGGGGTGGGTAATCAGCCCCAGCATTTT. This chain joins TRBV19 and TRBJ1-5, with D uncertain. Germline-derived CDR1 and CDR2 are LNHDA and SQIVND (reference sequence). The germline V and J ends were trimmed by 6 bases and 4 bases, with 16 bases remaining between them. The CDR3 contains 15 residues.

The chain combines TRBV15 with TRBJ1-2, with 7 bases that match TRBD1. CDR3 length equals 14 residues. The V gene's germline CDR1 is LNHNV and CDR2 YYDKDF (reference sequence). Unmatched junction bases numbered 9, after V lost 3 bases and J lost 8 bases. Here the CDR3 DNA reads TGTGCCACCAGCAGGAGGGGGGACAGTGGCGGCTACACCTTC. Amino acids: CATSRRGDSGGYTF.

This clone showed up just a few times. The J gene is TRBJ1-2, the V gene TRBV19; no definite D call. The CDR3 is 13 residues long. Germline lookup yields CDR1 LNHDA and CDR2 SQIVND (reference sequence). V was clipped by 9 bases and J by 4 bases, with 15 bases between them. The CDR3: CARQPRGFYGYTF. As DNA, the CDR3 is TGTGCCAGGCAACCACGGGGATTCTATGGCTACACCTTC. Full variable domain (missing parts from reference TRBV19 and TRBJ1-2): DGGITQSPKYLFRKEGQNVTLSCEQNLNHDAMYWYRQDPGQGLRLIYYSQIVNDFQKGDIAEGYSVSREKKESFPLTVTSAQKNPTAFYLCARQPRGFYGYTFGSGTRLTVV.

V usage is TRBV27 and J usage is TRBJ1-2; tentatively, D is TRBD1 (5 bases). The CDR3 runs to 16 residues. V was shortened by 6 bases and J by 4 bases, with 21 bases between the two germline ends. Germline V gene lookup returns CDR1 MNHEY and CDR2 SMNVEV (reference sequence). The CDR3 here is CASSLDGETVVYGYTF. Written as DNA, the CDR3 is TGTGCCAGCAGCTTGGATGGAGAGACAGTTGTCTATGGCTACACCTTC.

The chain joins TRBV29-1 to TRBJ2-7; D not resolved. V was clipped by 3 bases and J by 0 bases, with 9 bases between them. This CDR3 is 13 amino acids long. CDR1 is SQVTM and CDR2 is ANQGSEA in the germline V gene. CDR3 coding DNA: TGCAGCGTTGAGTCAAGGAGCTCCTACGAGCAGTACTTC. It yields the protein CSVESRSSYEQYF.

This chain joins TRBV3-1 (or the pseudogene TRBV3-2) and TRBJ2-3; 9 nucleotides align to TRBD1. J was trimmed by 4 bases and V by 4 bases; bases with no gene match: 9. CDR1 and CDR2 (germline): LGHDT, YNNKEL (reference sequence). The length of the CDR3 is 16 residues. CDR3 nucleotides: TGTGCCAGCAGCCCCGGGACAGGGTCGGGTGCAGATACGCAGTATTTT. Translating it yields CASSPGTGSGADTQYF.

This chain connects TRBV6-5 to TRBJ2-3, with D perhaps matching TRBD1 (5 bases). Germline V lookup: CDR1 MNHEY, CDR2 SVGAGI. V was cut by 2 bases and J by 3 bases, with 9 bases left in between. The CDR3 consists of 14 residues. The CDR3: CASSYGARTDTQYF. The CDR3 DNA is TGTGCCAGCAGTTACGGGGCACGAACAGATACGCAGTATTTT.

The rearrangement joins TRBV2 to TRBJ2-3; TRBD1 matches at 10 bases. This CDR3 has 16 residues. Germline V gene lookup returns CDR1 SNHLY and CDR2 FYNNEI. J lost 2 bases, V lost 6 bases, and 8 bases had no gene match. CDR3 in amino acids: CASRGGTGDNTDTQYF. CDR3 coding DNA: TGTGCCAGCAGGGGTGGGACAGGGGACAACACAGATACGCAGTATTTT.

This chain links TRBV29-1 with TRBJ2-3; possibly TRBD2 for D (6 bases). Per the germline V gene, CDR1 is SQVTM and CDR2 is ANQGSEA. Trimming took 7 bases from V and 3 from J, leaving 17 bases between them. The CDR3 length is 14 residues. The DNA for the CDR3 is TGCAGCGCTGAGGCCCGGGGGTTGACAGATACGCAGTATTTT. Translated, it gives CSAEARGLTDTQYF.

This clone was counted a few times. The rearrangement joins TRBV6-5 to TRBJ1-2, with D perhaps matching TRBD1 (5 bases). There are 12 residues in the CDR3. Between the trimmed V and J ends, which lost 8 bases and 7 bases, there was a span of 14 bases. Germline V lookup: CDR1 MNHEY, CDR2 SVGAGI. Written as DNA, the CDR3 is TGTGCCAGCTTAGGGGTTAGGAGTGGCTACACCTTC. This sequence encodes CASLGVRSGYTF.

This clone was recorded once. The rearrangement uses TRBV7-6 and TRBJ1-5; a weak D match, TRBD1 (5 bases). CDR1 is SGHVS and CDR2 is FNYEAQ in the germline V gene. There are 13 residues in the CDR3. The germline V and J ends were trimmed by 5 bases and 3 bases, with 8 bases remaining between them. The CDR3 loop reads CASSRQSNQPQHF. DNA of the CDR3: TGTGCCAGCAGCCGACAGTCCAATCAGCCCCAGCATTTT.

V usage is TRBV9 and J usage is TRBJ1-1; D call uncertain. CDR1 and CDR2 (germline): SGDLS, YYNGEE. CDR3 length: 13 residues. V was pared by 2 bases and J by 9 bases, with 14 bases between. The CDR3 DNA reads as TGTGCCAGCAGCGTGGAGGGCAGGAGGAAAGCTTTCTTT. It is translated as CASSVEGRRKAFF.

The chain combines TRBV20-1 with TRBJ2-7; 8 bases agree with TRBD1. The J segment lost 7 bases and the V segment lost 5 bases, leaving 4 bases of the junction unmatched. Germline-derived CDR1 and CDR2 are DFQATT and SNEGSKA (reference sequence). CDR3 length: 11 residues. The CDR3 DNA reads as TGCAGTGCTTTCAGGGGGCAGGAGCAGTACTTC. Its protein product is CSAFRGQEQYF.

The sample holds one count of this clone. The chain links TRBV6-5 to TRBJ1-3; the match to TRBD1 covers 9 bases. The CDR3 loop spans 15 amino acids. Germline V CDR1 and CDR2: MNHEY, SVGAGI. V lost 6 bases to trimming and J lost 0 bases; unmatched junction nucleotides: 3. DNA of the CDR3: TGTGCCAGCAGACAGGACAGGGGCTCTGGAAACACCATATATTTT. Translating it yields CASRQDRGSGNTIYF.

The chain recombines TRBV18 with TRBJ2-5; possible D gene TRBD1, 6 bases. V shed 4 bases and J shed 5 bases, with 11 bases lying between them. Germline V gene sequence: CDR1 KGHSH, CDR2 LQKENI. The CDR3 covers 13 residues. The CDR3 DNA sequence: TGTGCCAGCTCACGTGAACAGGGTGAGACCCAGTACTTC. Protein: CASSREQGETQYF.

This clone came up once. The chain employs TRBV3-1 (or the pseudogene TRBV3-2) and TRBJ1-3; D gene ambiguous. The V gene lost 1 base and the J gene lost 1 base, with 5 bases spanning the gap. Germline V gene lookup returns CDR1 LGHDT and CDR2 YNNKEL (reference sequence). This CDR3 is built from 14 residues. In DNA, the CDR3 is TGTGCCAGCAGCCAAGGAGGGTCTGGAAACACCATATATTTT. This sequence encodes CASSQGGSGNTIYF.

This sequence joins TRBV7-9 and TRBJ2-4; D is possibly TRBD1 (5 bases). The V gene's germline CDR1 is SEHNR and CDR2 FQNEAQ (reference sequence). Between the trimmed V and J ends, which lost 0 bases and 0 bases, there was a span of 15 bases. The CDR3 is made up of 18 amino acids. Written as DNA, the CDR3 is TGTGCCAGCAGCTTAGCGCTTGGGGCCATCCTAGCCAAAAACATTCAGTACTTC. It specifies CASSLALGAILAKNIQYF.

The chain carries TRBV18 and TRBJ1-5, with D possibly TRBD1 on 5 matching bases. Germline-derived CDR1 and CDR2 are KGHSH and LQKENI. CDR3 length: 14 amino acids. Trimming cost V 5 bases and J 2 bases, with 10 bases left between them. CDR3 DNA sequence: TGTGCCAGCTCAGCGGGGGTTGGCAATCAGCCCCAGCATTTT. It encodes CASSAGVGNQPQHF.

J is TRBJ2-3 and V is TRBV4-3, with 8 bases that match TRBD2. J was trimmed by 2 bases and V by 1 base; bases with no gene match: 5. This CDR3 comprises 16 residues. In germline, CDR1 is LGHNA, CDR2 YSLEER. CDR3: CASSQGGRGDTDTQYF. DNA for the CDR3: TGCGCCAGCAGCCAAGGAGGGCGGGGGGACACAGATACGCAGTATTTT.

V usage is TRBV10-3 and J usage is TRBJ2-7; D is perhaps TRBD1 (5 bases). Germline V gene lookup returns CDR1 ENHRY and CDR2 SYGVKD. Trimming took 7 bases from V and 0 from J, leaving 16 bases between them. The CDR3 covers 15 residues. CDR3 nucleotide sequence: TGTGCCATCACTAGGGGCGATCCCAGCTCCTACGAGCAGTACTTC. Its protein product is CAITRGDPSSYEQYF.

V gene TRBV4-1 combines with J gene TRBJ1-6; TRBD1 might be the D (6 bases). The CDR3 covers 16 residues. Germline V lookup: CDR1 MGHRA, CDR2 YSYEKL. With 4 bases removed from V and 8 bases from J, the gap between germline ends came to 18 bases. The CDR3 sequence is CASSPSLGDTYSPLHF. The CDR3 region has the DNA TGCGCCAGCAGCCCATCCCTGGGGGACACTTATTCACCCCTCCACTTT.

The genes are TRBV7-2 and TRBJ1-2; 7 bases line up with TRBD1. Germline trimming cut 5 bases from V and 3 bases from J; bases unmatched to any gene: 18. The CDR3 covers 18 residues. Germline V CDR1 and CDR2: SGHTA, FQGNSA. The chain's CDR3 is CASSPGEGAPLTDYGYTF. DNA of the CDR3: TGTGCCAGCAGCCCCGGTGAGGGGGCGCCTCTAACGGACTATGGCTACACCTTC.

The V call is TRBV5-1, the J call TRBJ2-7; 7 nucleotides match TRBD1. Germline-derived CDR1 and CDR2 are SGHRS and YFSETQ. V was pared by 0 bases and J by 1 base, with 1 base of the junction left unmatched. This CDR3 spans 14 amino acids. The DNA for the CDR3 is TGCGCCAGCAGCTTGGGACAGGGATCCTACGAGCAGTACTTC. This gives the protein CASSLGQGSYEQYF.